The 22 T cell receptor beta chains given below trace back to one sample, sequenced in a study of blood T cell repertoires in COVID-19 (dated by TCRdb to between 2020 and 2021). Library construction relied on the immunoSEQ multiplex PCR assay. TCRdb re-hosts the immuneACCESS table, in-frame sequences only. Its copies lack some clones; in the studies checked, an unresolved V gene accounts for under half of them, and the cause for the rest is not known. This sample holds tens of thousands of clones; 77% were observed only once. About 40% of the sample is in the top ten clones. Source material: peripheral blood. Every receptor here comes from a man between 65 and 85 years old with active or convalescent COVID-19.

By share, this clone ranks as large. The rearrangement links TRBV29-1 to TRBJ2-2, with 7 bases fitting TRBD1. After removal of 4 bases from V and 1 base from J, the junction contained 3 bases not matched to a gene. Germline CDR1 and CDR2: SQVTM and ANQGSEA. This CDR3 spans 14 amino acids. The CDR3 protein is CSVVGTVNTGELFF. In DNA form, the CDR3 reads TGCAGCGTTGTAGGGACAGTGAACACCGGGGAGCTGTTTTTT.

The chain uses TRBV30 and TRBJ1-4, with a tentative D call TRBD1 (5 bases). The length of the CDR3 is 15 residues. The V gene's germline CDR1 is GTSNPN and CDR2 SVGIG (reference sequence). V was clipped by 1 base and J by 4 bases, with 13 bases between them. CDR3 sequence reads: CAWSESGLGNEKLFF. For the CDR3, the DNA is TGTGCCTGGAGTGAATCAGGGTTGGGTAATGAAAAACTGTTTTTT.

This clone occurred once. The CDR3 sequence is CASSRSGSETQYF. CDR3 DNA: TGTGCCAGCAGCAGATCTGGTTCGGAGACCCAGTACTTC. The V call is TRBV2, the J call TRBJ2-5; D remains ambiguous. There are 13 residues in the CDR3. V lost 6 bases and J lost 5, with 13 bases in between. Germline loops: CDR1 SNHLY, CDR2 FYNNEI. Full variable domain (missing parts from reference TRBV2 and TRBJ2-5): EPEVTQTPSHQVTQMGQEVILRCVPISNHLYFYWYRQILGQKVEFLVSFYNNEISEKSEIFDDQFSVERPDGSNFTLKIRSTKLEDSAMYFCASSRSGSETQYFGPGTRLLVL.

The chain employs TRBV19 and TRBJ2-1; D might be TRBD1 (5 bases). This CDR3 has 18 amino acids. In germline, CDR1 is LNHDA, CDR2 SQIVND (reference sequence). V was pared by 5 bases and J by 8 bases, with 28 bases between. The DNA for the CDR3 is TGTGCCAGTAGTTCGCCCTCCGTGGGCAGGGCGCTACAACATGAGCAGTTCTTC. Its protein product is CASSSPSVGRALQHEQFF.

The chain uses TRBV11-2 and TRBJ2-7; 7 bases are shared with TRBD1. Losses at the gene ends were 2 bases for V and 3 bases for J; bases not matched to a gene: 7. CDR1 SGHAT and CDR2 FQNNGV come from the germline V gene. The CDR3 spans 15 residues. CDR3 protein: CASSLWLGQYYEQYF. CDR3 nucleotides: TGTGCCAGCAGCTTATGGTTGGGACAGTACTACGAGCAGTACTTC.

CDR3: CASGRPGEEDTQYF. CDR3 DNA sequence: TGTGCCAGCGGACGGCCAGGGGAAGAAGATACGCAGTATTTT. The chain is built from TRBV6-5 and TRBJ2-3; maybe TRBD1 (6 bases). Germline loops: CDR1 MNHEY, CDR2 SVGAGI. The CDR3 runs 14 residues. Trimming left V 8 bases short and J 5 bases short, with 17 bases between.

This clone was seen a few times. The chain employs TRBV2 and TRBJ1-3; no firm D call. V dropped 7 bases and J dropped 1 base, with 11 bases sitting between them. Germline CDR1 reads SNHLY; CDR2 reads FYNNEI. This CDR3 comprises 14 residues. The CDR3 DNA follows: TGTGCCAGCACGGAGAATATATCTGGAAACACCATATATTTT. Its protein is CASTENISGNTIYF.

CDR3 sequence reads: CASSRGTGGRGNTEAFF. In DNA, the CDR3 is TGTGCCAGTAGTAGGGGTACAGGGGGAAGGGGGAACACTGAAGCTTTCTTT. J is TRBJ1-1 and V is TRBV19, with 8 positions matching TRBD1. The junction had 11 bases not matched to a gene; V was cut back by 4 bases and J by 1 base. CDR1 is LNHDA, CDR2 SQIVND, per germline (reference sequence). This CDR3 region has 17 residues.

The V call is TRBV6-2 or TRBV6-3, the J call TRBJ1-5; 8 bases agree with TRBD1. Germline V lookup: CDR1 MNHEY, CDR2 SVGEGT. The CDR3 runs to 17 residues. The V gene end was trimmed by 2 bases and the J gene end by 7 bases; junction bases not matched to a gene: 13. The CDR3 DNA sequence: TGTGCCAGCAGTTACGGTCAGGGGGCGCGGGGGAAACAGCCCCAGCATTTT. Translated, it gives CASSYGQGARGKQPQHF.

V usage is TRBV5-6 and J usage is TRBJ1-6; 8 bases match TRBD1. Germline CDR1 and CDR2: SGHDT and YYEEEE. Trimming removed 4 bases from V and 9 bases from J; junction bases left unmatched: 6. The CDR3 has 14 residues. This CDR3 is CASSPRTGTSPLHF. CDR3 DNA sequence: TGTGCCAGCAGCCCCCGGACAGGGACTTCACCCCTCCACTTT.

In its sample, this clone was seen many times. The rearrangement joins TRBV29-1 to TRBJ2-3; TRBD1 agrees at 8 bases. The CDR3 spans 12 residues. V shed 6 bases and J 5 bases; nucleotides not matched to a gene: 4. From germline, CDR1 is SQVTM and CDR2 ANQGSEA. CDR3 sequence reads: CSVGQGGDTQYF. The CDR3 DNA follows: TGCAGCGTCGGACAGGGTGGAGATACGCAGTATTTT.

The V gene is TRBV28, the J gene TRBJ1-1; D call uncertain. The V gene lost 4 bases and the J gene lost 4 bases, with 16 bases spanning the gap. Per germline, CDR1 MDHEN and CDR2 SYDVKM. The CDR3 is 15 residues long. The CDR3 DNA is TGTGCCAGCAGTTCGCGAGTCGGGGTCGGCACTGAAGCTTTCTTT. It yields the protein CASSSRVGVGTEAFF.

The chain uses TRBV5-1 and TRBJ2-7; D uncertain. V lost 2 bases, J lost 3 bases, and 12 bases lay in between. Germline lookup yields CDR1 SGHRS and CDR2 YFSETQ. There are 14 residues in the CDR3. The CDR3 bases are TGCGCCAGCAGCTTCGACATCGGATACTACGAGCAGTACTTC. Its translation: CASSFDIGYYEQYF.

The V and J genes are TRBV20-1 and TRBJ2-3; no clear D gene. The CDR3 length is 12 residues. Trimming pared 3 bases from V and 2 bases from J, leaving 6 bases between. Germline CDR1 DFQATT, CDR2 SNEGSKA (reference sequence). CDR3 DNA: TGCAGTGCTAGTCTCCTCACAGATACGCAGTATTTT. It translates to CSASLLTDTQYF.

CDR3 nucleotide sequence: TGCGCCAGCAGCCAAGGAAGGGGTTGGAACTCTGGAAACACCATATATTTT. Its translation: CASSQGRGWNSGNTIYF. This chain uses TRBV4-3 with TRBJ1-3; weak D call: TRBD1 (5 bases). The CDR3 length is 17 residues. Germline CDR1 and CDR2: LGHNA and YSLEER. Deletions cut 1 base from V and 0 bases from J, with 13 bases between.

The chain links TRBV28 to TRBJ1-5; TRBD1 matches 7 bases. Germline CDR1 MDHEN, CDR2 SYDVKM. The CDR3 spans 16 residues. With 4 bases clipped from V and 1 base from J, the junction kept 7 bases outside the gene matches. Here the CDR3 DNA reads TGTGCCAGCAGTTCACAGGGGATACGGAGCAATCAGCCCCAGCATTTT. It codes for CASSSQGIRSNQPQHF.

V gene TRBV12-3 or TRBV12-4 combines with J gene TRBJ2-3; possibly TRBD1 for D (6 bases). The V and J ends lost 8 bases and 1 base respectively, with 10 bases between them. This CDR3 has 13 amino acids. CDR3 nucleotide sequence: TGTGCCAGCCAGGCAGGGGGCACAGATACGCAGTATTTT. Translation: CASQAGGTDTQYF.

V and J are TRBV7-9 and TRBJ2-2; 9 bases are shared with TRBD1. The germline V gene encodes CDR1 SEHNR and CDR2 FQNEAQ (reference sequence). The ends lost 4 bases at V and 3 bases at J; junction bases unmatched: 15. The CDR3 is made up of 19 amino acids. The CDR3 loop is CASSSSRDRAGWDTGELFF. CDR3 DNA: TGTGCCAGCAGCTCGTCCCGGGACAGGGCTGGCTGGGACACCGGGGAGCTGTTTTTT.

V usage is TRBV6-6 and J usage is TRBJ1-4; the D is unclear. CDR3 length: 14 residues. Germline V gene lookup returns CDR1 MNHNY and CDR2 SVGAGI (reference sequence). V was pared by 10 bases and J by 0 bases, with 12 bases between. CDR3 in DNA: TGTGCCACCCGGTTGTCCGCAACTAATGAAAAACTGTTTTTT. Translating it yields CATRLSATNEKLFF.

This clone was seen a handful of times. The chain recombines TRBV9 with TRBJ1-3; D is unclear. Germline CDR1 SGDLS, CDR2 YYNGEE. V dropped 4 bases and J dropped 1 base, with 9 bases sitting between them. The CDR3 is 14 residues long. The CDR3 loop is CASSFGDSGNTIYF. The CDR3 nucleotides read TGTGCCAGCAGCTTCGGTGATTCTGGAAACACCATATATTTT.

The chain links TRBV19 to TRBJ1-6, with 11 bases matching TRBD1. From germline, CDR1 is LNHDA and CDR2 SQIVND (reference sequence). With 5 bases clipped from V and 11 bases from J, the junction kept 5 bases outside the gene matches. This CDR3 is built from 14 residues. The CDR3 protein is CASSFGQGATPLHF. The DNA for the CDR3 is TGTGCCAGTAGTTTCGGACAGGGGGCAACACCCCTCCACTTT.

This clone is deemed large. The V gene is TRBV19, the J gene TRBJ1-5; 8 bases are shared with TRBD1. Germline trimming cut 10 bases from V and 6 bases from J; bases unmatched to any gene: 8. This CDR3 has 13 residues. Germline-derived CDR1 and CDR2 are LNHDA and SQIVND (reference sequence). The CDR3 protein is CATNVGTGQPQHF. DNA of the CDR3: TGTGCCACAAATGTGGGGACAGGTCAGCCCCAGCATTTT. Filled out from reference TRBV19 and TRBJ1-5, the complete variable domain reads DGGITQSPKYLFRKEGQNVTLSCEQNLNHDAMYWYRQDPGQGLRLIYYSQIVNDFQKGDIAEGYSVSREKKESFPLTVTSAQKNPTAFYLCATNVGTGQPQHFGDGTRLSIL.